The 23 T cell receptor beta chains in this list originate from one sample, sequenced in a study of read filtering for tumor transcriptome and immune sequencing. The library was built from about 400 ng RNA with molecular barcoded adaptors for alpha/delta and beta/gamma chains. A single record per CDR3 protein comes from TCRdb applying MiXCR to the reads. The sample has around 41,000 distinct CDR3 sequences; 12% are singletons. Sample: a population of CD138-negative cells sorted from bone marrow. Receptors were obtained from a donor at least 40 years old with multiple myeloma.

In its sample, this clonotype was seen many times. This rearrangement joins TRBV20-1 to TRBJ1-5; possible D gene TRBD1, 6 bases. There are 14 residues in the CDR3. CDR1 and CDR2 (germline): DFQATT, SNEGSKA (reference sequence). The V and J ends lost 3 bases and 8 bases respectively, with 17 bases between them. The CDR3 spells CSASDTTGREPQHF. CDR3 coding DNA: TGCAGTGCTAGCGATACGACAGGAAGGGAGCCCCAGCATTTT.

This clonotype was observed at least ten times. The chain combines TRBV7-2 with TRBJ1-6, with D unresolved. V dropped 5 bases and J dropped 6 bases, with 11 bases sitting between them. This CDR3 contains 14 residues. The germline CDR1 and CDR2 sequences are SGHTA and FQGNSA. CDR3 loop: CASSLGVGNSPLHF. For the CDR3, the DNA is TGTGCCAGCAGCCTCGGGGTGGGTAATTCACCCCTCCACTTT.

The chain employs TRBV7-2 and TRBJ1-3; D call uncertain. The CDR3 sequence is 15 residues long. Germline values: CDR1 SGHTA, CDR2 FQGNSA. The V gene lost 8 bases and the J gene lost 6 bases, with 20 bases spanning the gap. CDR3: CASRLDEGRVNTIYF. CDR3 in DNA: TGTGCCAGCCGCCTCGATGAGGGTCGTGTAAACACCATATATTTT.

The table lists this clonotype with many counts. The chain joins TRBV30 to TRBJ1-5, with D hard to call. The CDR3 has 13 residues. V lost 0 bases and J lost 2, with 5 bases in between. Germline V gives CDR1 GTSNPN, CDR2 SVGIG (reference sequence). The DNA for the CDR3 is TGTGCCTGGAGTGTTCAGGGCAATCAGCCCCAGCATTTT. Amino acids: CAWSVQGNQPQHF.

This clonotype showed up just a few times. A much larger clone lies a single base off, so this may be a read error. The chain has TRBV7-8 and TRBJ1-1; possibly TRBD1 for D (5 bases). Germline CDR1 reads SGHVS; CDR2 reads FQNEAQ. The V end lost 5 bases, the J end lost 0 bases, and 16 bases lay between the germline ends. This CDR3 is built from 16 residues. The CDR3 region is CASSRERDPMNTEAFF. CDR3 coding DNA: TGTGCCAGCAGCCGCGAGAGGGACCCAATGAACACTGAAGCTTTCTTT.

This clonotype was recorded many times. The gene calls are TRBV19 and TRBJ1-5; tentatively, D is TRBD1 (5 bases). The length of the CDR3 is 15 residues. V dropped 3 bases and J dropped 4 bases, with 13 bases sitting between them. Germline V lookup: CDR1 LNHDA, CDR2 SQIVND (reference sequence). The CDR3 nucleotides read TGTGCCAGTAGTATGGTTCAGGGTGCAAATCAGCCCCAGCATTTT. Amino acids: CASSMVQGANQPQHF.

This clonotype was seen ten or more times. The CDR3 DNA reads as TGCAGTGTTCCGGGGGGGCTTTCGAACACCGGGGAGCTGTTTTTT. Encoded protein: CSVPGGLSNTGELFF. This chain links TRBV20-1 with TRBJ2-2, with 8 bases lining up with TRBD2. The length of the CDR3 is 15 residues. J lost 0 bases, V lost 7 bases, and 7 bases had no gene match. The V gene's germline CDR1 is DFQATT and CDR2 SNEGSKA (reference sequence).

This clonotype was seen at least ten times. V is TRBV6-4 and J is TRBJ2-1; 16 nucleotides align to TRBD2. The germline gives CDR1 MRHNA, CDR2 SNTAGT. The CDR3 is 15 residues long. V trimming: 8 bases; J trimming: 7 bases; junction bases outside the gene matches: 5. CDR3 DNA: TGTGCCAGCGGGACTAGCGGGGGGGCGCCAAATGAGCAGTTCTTC. It is translated as CASGTSGGAPNEQFF.

Note on this clonotype: At one of its ends the junction is not consistent with the germline gene, which may arise from a read error. The V call is TRBV5-5, the J call TRBJ2-4, with D unresolved. CDR1 and CDR2 from the germline V gene are SGHKS and YYEKEE (reference sequence). The CDR3 spans 12 residues. The CDR3 is CANSLVMAIRYF. CDR3 DNA: TGTGCCAACAGCTTGGTAATGGCGATTCGGTACTTC.

At least ten counts were recorded for this clonotype. The chain joins TRBV11-1 to TRBJ2-7, with 7 bases identical to TRBD1. Germline V gene data show CDR1 as SGHAT and CDR2 as FQDESV (reference sequence). V shed 5 bases and J 5 bases; nucleotides not matched to a gene: 12. The length of the CDR3 is 15 residues. The CDR3 loop reads CASSVTRDSFNEQYF. The CDR3 nucleotides are TGTGCCAGCAGCGTGACCCGGGACAGTTTCAACGAGCAGTACTTC.

This clonotype was counted ten times or more. V gene TRBV7-3 combines with J gene TRBJ2-1, with 9 positions matching TRBD2. The germline CDR1 and CDR2 sequences are SGHTA and FQGTGA. The junction had 9 bases not matched to a gene; V was cut back by 5 bases and J by 10 bases. The CDR3 has 14 amino acids. This CDR3 is CASSQAGGGGEQFF. CDR3 DNA: TGTGCCAGCAGCCAAGCGGGGGGTGGGGGAGAGCAGTTCTTC.

This clonotype was seen ten or more times. The V call is TRBV7-9, the J call TRBJ2-5; D is unclear. The germline gives CDR1 SEHNR, CDR2 FQNEAQ (reference sequence). The germline V and J ends were trimmed by 6 bases and 5 bases, with 13 bases remaining between them. The CDR3 totals 13 residues. CDR3 DNA: TGTGCCAGCAGTTACCTTTTAAGTGAGACCCAGTACTTC. Protein sequence: CASSYLLSETQYF.

In the case of this clonotype: Being one base from a much bigger clone, this may be a read error. The chain carries TRBV9 and TRBJ2-3; D gene unclear. Germline V lookup: CDR1 SGDLS, CDR2 YYNGEE. CDR3 length equals 16 residues. The CDR3 bases are TGTGCCGGCAGCGTAGCTACAGTGGGTTATACAGATACGCAGTATTTT. Its translation is CAGSVATVGYTDTQYF.

This clonotype was found many times. This sequence joins TRBV11-3 and TRBJ1-1; maybe TRBD1 (5 bases). The germline V gene encodes CDR1 SGHNT and CDR2 YENEEA. This CDR3 spans 16 amino acids. The ends were cut back, 6 bases at V and 3 bases at J, with 20 bases in the middle. CDR3 in DNA: TGTGCCAGCAGGCCCCGGGGGGGACTGCGAGACACTGAAGCTTTCTTT. Translation gives CASRPRGGLRDTEAFF.

This clonotype was seen ten or more times. The chain combines TRBV7-2 with TRBJ1-5, with D unresolved. Germline assignment: CDR1 SGHTA and CDR2 FQGNSA. Trimming took off 6 bases at V and 0 bases at J, with 3 bases between the two ends. This CDR3 contains 12 residues. The CDR3 reads CASSFSNQPQHF. CDR3 in DNA: TGTGCCAGCAGTTTTAGCAATCAGCCCCAGCATTTT. The full variable domain, rest sourced from reference TRBV7-2 and TRBJ1-5, is GAGVSQSPSNKVTEKGKDVELRCDPISGHTALYWYRQSLGQGLEFLIYFQGNSAPDKSGLPSDRFSAERTGGSVSTLTIQRTQQEDSAVYLCASSFSNQPQHFGDGTRLSIL.

This clonotype was observed at least ten times. V gene TRBV20-1 combines with J gene TRBJ1-1; 9 bases are a match to TRBD1. This CDR3 contains 13 residues. Germline lookup yields CDR1 DFQATT and CDR2 SNEGSKA (reference sequence). Unmatched junction bases numbered 5, after V lost 6 bases and J lost 3 bases. CDR3 region: CSAAGTGYTEAFF. The DNA for the CDR3 is TGCAGTGCGGCCGGGACAGGGTACACTGAAGCTTTCTTT.

This clonotype has a count of ten or more. The V call is TRBV12-3 or TRBV12-4, the J call TRBJ2-1; TRBD2 matches at 8 bases. The CDR3 spans 15 residues. V was clipped by 7 bases and J by 0 bases; unmatched bases: 5. CDR3 DNA sequence: TGTGCCAGCACCCGGGGGGGGAGCTCCTACAATGAGCAGTTCTTC. Translating it yields CASTRGGSSYNEQFF.

This clonotype was counted at least ten times. V usage is TRBV7-3 and J usage is TRBJ2-7; D call uncertain. The CDR3 is made up of 16 amino acids. V lost 0 bases and J lost 0, with 12 bases in between. The germline gives CDR1 SGHTA, CDR2 FQGTGA. CDR3 protein: CASSLTFRRSSYEQYF. CDR3 nucleotides: TGTGCCAGCAGCTTAACGTTCCGTCGAAGCTCCTACGAGCAGTACTTC.

This clonotype was found many times. CDR3: CASSPPRELFF. The DNA of the CDR3 is TGTGCCAGCAGCCCCCCCAGGGAGCTGTTTTTT. The chain uses TRBV7-2 and TRBJ2-2; D gene ambiguous. Germline CDR1 and CDR2: SGHTA and FQGNSA. This CDR3 is 11 amino acids long. The germline V and J ends were trimmed by 5 bases and 9 bases, with 7 bases remaining between them. Based on the CDR3 plus reference TRBV7-2 and TRBJ2-2, the full variable domain is GAGVSQSPSNKVTEKGKDVELRCDPISGHTALYWYRQSLGQGLEFLIYFQGNSAPDKSGLPSDRFSAERTGGSVSTLTIQRTQQEDSAVYLCASSPPRELFFGEGSRLTVL.

This clonotype was recorded at least ten times. The J gene is TRBJ1-4, the V gene TRBV20-1; D is unclear. This CDR3 region has 14 residues. V was shortened by 6 bases and J by 8 bases, with 19 bases between the two germline ends. The germline gives CDR1 DFQATT, CDR2 SNEGSKA (reference sequence). The CDR3 DNA sequence: TGCAGTGCCGCCCATTTGGTTGGAGGGGAAAAACTGTTTTTT. It encodes CSAAHLVGGEKLFF.

Many counts were recorded for this clonotype. This chain links TRBV27 with TRBJ2-5; D ambiguous. The CDR3 has 12 residues. V was clipped by 5 bases and J by 8 bases, with 12 bases between them. CDR1 MNHEY and CDR2 SMNVEV come from the germline V gene (reference sequence). For the CDR3, the DNA is TGTGCCAGCAGTCCCCCCAGAGGAACCCAGTACTTC. Amino acid sequence: CASSPPRGTQYF.

This clonotype was observed at least ten times. The J gene is TRBJ2-1, the V gene TRBV29-1; TRBD2 is a possible D gene (6 bases). The germline V gene encodes CDR1 SQVTM and CDR2 ANQGSEA. There are 14 residues in the CDR3. V shed 4 bases and J shed 8 bases, with 18 bases lying between them. In DNA, the CDR3 is TGCAGCGTTGTGACTCCCGGGGGTGGCGATGAGCAGTTCTTC. Translating it yields CSVVTPGGGDEQFF.

This clonotype was detected only a few times. A read error may explain this, as a much larger clone is one base away. V is TRBV20-1 and J is TRBJ2-7; D possibly matches TRBD1 or TRBD2 (6 bases each). CDR3 length: 13 amino acids. Germline V gene lookup returns CDR1 DFQATT and CDR2 SNEGSKA (reference sequence). CDR3 coding DNA: TGCAATGCGGGGAGGACAGAGACCTACGAGCAGTACTTC. Translating it yields CNAGRTETYEQYF.